A selection of T cell receptor beta chains follows, all from one sample in a study of cytomegalovirus exposure and HLA in healthy donors. The table came from immunoSEQ multiplex PCR; TCRdb's copy has only in-frame clones and leaves some out. The sample carries around 150,000 clones, about 66% recorded once. The material sequenced was PBMCs. The receptor set was obtained from a male donor in good health and CMV-seronegative. CDR3s include the opening cysteine and the closing phenylalanine or tryptophan. Each record gives: J gene, clone size, D gene, V gene, CDR3 protein, CDR3 DNA. D genes are given only for firm matches. Expanded clones are given a class, and other clones once, few, many or no size at all.

j_gene: TRBJ1-5
abundance: few
d_gene: -
v_gene: TRBV28
CDR3aa: CASSLYPAGADQPQHF
CDR3nt: TGTGCCAGCAGTTTATACCCCGCAGGGGCAGATCAGCCCCAGCATTTT

j_gene: TRBJ1-4
abundance: -
d_gene: -
v_gene: TRBV18
CDR3aa: CASSPWKQMESNEKLFF
CDR3nt: TGTGCCAGCTCACCCTGGAAACAGATGGAATCTAATGAAAAACTGTTTTTT

j_gene: TRBJ1-2
abundance: -
d_gene: TRBD1
v_gene: TRBV7-2
CDR3aa: CASRRDSGGDGYPF
CDR3nt: TGTGCCAGCAGAAGGGACAGCGGCGGGGATGGCTACCCCTTC

j_gene: TRBJ2-5
abundance: few
d_gene: -
v_gene: TRBV5-6
CDR3aa: CASSKAVGVETQYF
CDR3nt: TGTGCCAGCAGCAAAGCAGTCGGAGTAGAGACCCAGTACTTC

j_gene: TRBJ1-5
abundance: few
d_gene: TRBD1
v_gene: TRBV7-9
CDR3aa: CASSSTGSGQPQHF
CDR3nt: TGTGCCAGCAGCTCGACAGGGTCGGGTCAGCCCCAGCATTTT

j_gene: TRBJ2-1
abundance: -
d_gene: -
v_gene: TRBV6-1
CDR3aa: CASRGAGGNEQFF
CDR3nt: TGTGCCAGCCGGGGGGCCGGAGGCAATGAGCAGTTCTTC

j_gene: TRBJ2-7
abundance: -
d_gene: -
v_gene: TRBV19
CDR3aa: CASSIDLGNSYEQYF
CDR3nt: TGTGCCAGTAGTATAGATCTAGGTAACTCCTACGAGCAGTACTTC

j_gene: TRBJ1-3
abundance: -
d_gene: TRBD1
v_gene: TRBV28
CDR3aa: CASSLDRAGNTIYF
CDR3nt: TGTGCCAGCAGTCTGGACAGGGCCGGAAACACCATATATTTT

j_gene: TRBJ2-5
abundance: -
d_gene: TRBD1
v_gene: TRBV5-4
CDR3aa: CASSSAPGQGTLETQYF
CDR3nt: TGTGCCAGCAGCTCGGCACCGGGACAGGGGACTTTAGAGACCCAGTACTTC

j_gene: TRBJ1-1
abundance: -
d_gene: TRBD1
v_gene: TRBV30
CDR3aa: CAWNGGQGEAFF
CDR3nt: TGTGCCTGGAACGGGGGACAGGGAGAAGCTTTCTTT

j_gene: TRBJ1-1
abundance: -
d_gene: -
v_gene: TRBV11-2
CDR3aa: CASSRTGQLPTEAFF
CDR3nt: TGTGCCAGCAGCCGAACCGGACAGCTACCAACTGAAGCTTTCTTT

j_gene: TRBJ2-7
abundance: few
d_gene: -
v_gene: TRBV7-2
CDR3aa: CASSYARRNEQYF
CDR3nt: TGTGCCAGCAGCTACGCCCGGAGGAACGAGCAGTACTTC

j_gene: TRBJ2-2
abundance: -
d_gene: TRBD2
v_gene: TRBV27
CDR3aa: CASRLGLANTGELFF
CDR3nt: TGTGCCAGCAGGCTGGGACTAGCAAACACCGGGGAGCTGTTTTTT

j_gene: TRBJ2-3
abundance: -
d_gene: -
v_gene: TRBV11-3
CDR3aa: CASNPRGATDTQYF
CDR3nt: TGTGCCAGCAACCCCAGGGGAGCCACAGATACGCAGTATTTT

j_gene: TRBJ1-2
abundance: -
d_gene: TRBD1
v_gene: TRBV7-2
CDR3aa: CASSPGQGVNYGYTF
CDR3nt: TGTGCCAGCAGCCCTGGACAGGGGGTGAACTATGGCTACACCTTC

j_gene: TRBJ2-1
abundance: -
d_gene: TRBD2
v_gene: TRBV5-1
CDR3aa: CASSLQVGGEQFF
CDR3nt: TGCGCCAGCAGCCTCCAAGTGGGAGGGGAGCAGTTCTTC

j_gene: TRBJ2-3
abundance: once
d_gene: -
v_gene: TRBV28
CDR3aa: CASTNPQGRGTDTQYF
CDR3nt: TGTGCCAGCACCAACCCTCAGGGAAGGGGCACAGATACGCAGTATTTT

j_gene: TRBJ2-3
abundance: -
d_gene: TRBD2
v_gene: TRBV7-2
CDR3aa: CASATSGGAGDTQYF
CDR3nt: TGTGCCAGTGCCACTAGCGGGGGGGCCGGGGATACGCAGTATTTT